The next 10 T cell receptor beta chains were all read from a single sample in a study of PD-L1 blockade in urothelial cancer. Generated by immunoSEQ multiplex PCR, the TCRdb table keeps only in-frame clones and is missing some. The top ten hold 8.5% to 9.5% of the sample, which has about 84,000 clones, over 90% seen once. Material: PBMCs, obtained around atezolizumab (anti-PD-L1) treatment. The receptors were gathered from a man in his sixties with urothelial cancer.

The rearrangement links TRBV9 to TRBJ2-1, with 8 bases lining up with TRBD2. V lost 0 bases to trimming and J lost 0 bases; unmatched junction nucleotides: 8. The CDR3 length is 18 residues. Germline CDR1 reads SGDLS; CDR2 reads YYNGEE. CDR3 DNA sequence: TGTGCCAGCAGCGTAGTCGGTACTAGCGGCCCCTCCTACAATGAGCAGTTCTTC. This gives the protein CASSVVGTSGPSYNEQFF.

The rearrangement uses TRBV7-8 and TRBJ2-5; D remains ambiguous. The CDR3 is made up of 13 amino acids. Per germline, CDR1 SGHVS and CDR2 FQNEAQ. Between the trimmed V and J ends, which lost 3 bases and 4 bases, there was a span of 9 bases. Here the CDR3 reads CASSFRWAETQYF. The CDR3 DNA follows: TGTGCCAGCAGCTTTCGGTGGGCAGAGACCCAGTACTTC.

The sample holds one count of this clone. CDR3 amino acids: CASSASRQGNEQFF. For the CDR3, the DNA is TGTGCCAGCAGCGCCTCACGCCAGGGGAATGAGCAGTTCTTC. This chain links TRBV7-2 with TRBJ2-1; weak D call: TRBD1 (6 bases). CDR3 length equals 14 residues. V lost 5 bases and J 7 bases, leaving 15 bases between the germline ends. CDR1 is SGHTA and CDR2 is FQGNSA in the germline V gene.

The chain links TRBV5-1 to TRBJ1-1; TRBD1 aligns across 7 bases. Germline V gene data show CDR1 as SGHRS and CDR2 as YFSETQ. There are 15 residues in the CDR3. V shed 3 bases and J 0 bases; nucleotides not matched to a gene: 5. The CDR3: CASSSGQRMNTEAFF. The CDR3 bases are TGCGCCAGCAGCTCGGGACAGAGGATGAACACTGAAGCTTTCTTT.

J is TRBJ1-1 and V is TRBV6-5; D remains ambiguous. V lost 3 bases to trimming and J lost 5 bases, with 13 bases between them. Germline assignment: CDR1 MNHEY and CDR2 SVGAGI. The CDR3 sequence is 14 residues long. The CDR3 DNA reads TGTGCCAGCAGTTATCCGGGTATAGGAACTGAAGCTTTCTTT. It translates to CASSYPGIGTEAFF.

CDR3 DNA: TGTGCCAGCAGCTGGGGCGGTTCGGGTCCCCAAGAGACCCAGTACTTC. This encodes CASSWGGSGPQETQYF. V is TRBV7-9 and J is TRBJ2-5; D may be TRBD1 (5 bases). Germline values: CDR1 SEHNR, CDR2 FQNEAQ (reference sequence). The V gene lost 4 bases and the J gene lost 1 base, with 16 bases spanning the gap. This CDR3 has 16 residues.

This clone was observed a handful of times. CDR3 loop: CASSQDTGNTGELFF. DNA for the CDR3: TGCGCCAGCAGCCAAGATACAGGGAACACCGGGGAGCTGTTTTTT. The V gene is TRBV4-1, the J gene TRBJ2-2; D possibly corresponds to TRBD1 (5 bases). CDR1 and CDR2 (germline): MGHRA, YSYEKL. Trimming pared 0 bases from V and 1 base from J, leaving 6 bases between. The CDR3 is 15 amino acids.

The CDR3 is CASSRRTSGCNEQYF. The CDR3 coding sequence is TGTGCCAGCAGCCGTCGGACTAGCGGATGCAACGAGCAGTACTTC. The gene calls are TRBV21-1 and TRBJ2-7; TRBD2 was called by the table and not checked on the DNA. TRBV21-1 is labeled a pseudogene. This CDR3 has 15 residues.

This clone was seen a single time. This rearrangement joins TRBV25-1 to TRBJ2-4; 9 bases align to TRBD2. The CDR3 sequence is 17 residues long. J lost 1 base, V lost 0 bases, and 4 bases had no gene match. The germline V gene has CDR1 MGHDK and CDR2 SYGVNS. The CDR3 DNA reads TGTGCCAGCAGTGAATACGGGACTAGCTCTGCCAAAAACATTCAGTACTTC. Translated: CASSEYGTSSAKNIQYF.

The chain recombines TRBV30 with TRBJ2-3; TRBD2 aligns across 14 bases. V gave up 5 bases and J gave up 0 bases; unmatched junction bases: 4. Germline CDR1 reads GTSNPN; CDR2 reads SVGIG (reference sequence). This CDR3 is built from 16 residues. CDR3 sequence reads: CAWGLAGGGSTDTQYF. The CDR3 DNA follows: TGTGCCTGGGGACTAGCGGGGGGAGGTAGCACAGATACGCAGTATTTT.